Given below is one TCR beta chain in context. Its antigen is still unknown. No quality values exist for individual bases; no much larger clone is one base distant. The data stem from a study of cytomegalovirus exposure and HLA in healthy donors (dated by TCRdb to 2015 to 2018). At the level of the whole study: A later analysis indicated that the 90 to 150 validation repertoires were generated on the platform also employed for the approximately 700 repertoires of the first cohort. To predict cytomegalovirus infection status, the study combined high-throughput TCR immunosequencing, statistical association of individual TCRs with disease status, and machine learning. Along with the 666-subject first cohort, a separate validation cohort of around 120 different subjects was used. The study was designed to test whether signatures of past pathogen exposure could be identified by cataloging public T cell receptors. Results the study describes overall, beyond this receptor: The classifier was reported to diagnose cytomegalovirus status with high specificity and sensitivity in both the original cohort and the validation cohort. The validation cohort had no HLA typing available for a later analysis, so co-occurrence within that cohort was assessed over all 110 or so repertoires. The study listed around 160 TCR beta chains as associated with cytomegalovirus. Most TCR sequences were seen in very few donors, while some public TCRs were found in many individuals. The authors suggested that the approach could potentially be generalized to other disease states and immunological phenotypes. Of the cluster scores, approximately 94% were above 0 in a later analysis, which found that TCRs clustered in the first cohort also tended to co-occur in the approximately 120 validation repertoires. In vitro tests confirmed that a few of the cytomegalovirus-associated TCR beta chains recognize cytomegalovirus antigens.

The library was built by means of the immunoSEQ multiplex PCR assay. The published analysis was carried out like this. A statistical classification framework was built to diagnose cytomegalovirus status from the catalog of TCR beta chain sequences. Sourced from immuneACCESS, this table was stored by TCRdb with only in-frame sequences that have V and J called. A share of the clones is absent; for the studies checked, an unresolved V gene accounts for under half, and the remainder has no known explanation. The D gene and trimming were derived from the DNA, and the V and J assignments and clone size from that table. Here the sample has roughly 95,000 clones; around 84% occur a single time. 20% to 25% of the sample is held by the ten biggest clonotypes. Separate from the roughly 630-subject first cohort, the validation cohort of 90 to 150 subjects was the group to which the donors belonged. Inclusive of the bounding cysteine and phenylalanine, the CDR3 is 16 residues long. Only the CDR3 DNA is retained, 48 bases long and in frame from the first base. In the germline V gene (reference sequence), CDR1 corresponds to LNHDA and CDR2 to SQIVND. V is cut by 6 bases and J by 1 base, and the space between the germline ends is 15 bases.

The chain couples TRBV19 to TRBJ2-2; a weak D assignment points to TRBD2 (5 bases agree). This sequence was found in a man aged 18 to 29 in good health and CMV-seropositive. Sequenced sample: PBMCs. The DNA is as follows: TGTGCCAGTAGCCCTGAAGGCACTAGGAACACCGGGGAGCTGTTTTTT. Its translation is CASSPEGTRNTGELFF.